Listed below are T cell receptor beta chains from one sample, sequenced in a study of cytomegalovirus exposure and HLA in healthy donors. TCRdb keeps only in-frame clones here, not all; method: immunoSEQ multiplex PCR. The sample lists 140,000 to 150,000 clones; roughly 70% were seen once. The sample was PBMCs. The receptors derive from a man aged 25 to 40 in good health and CMV-seronegative. The CDR3 runs from the conserved cysteine through the conserved F or W. The D gene is left open where the match is weak. Size values are once, few and many counts, or a class for expanded clones, and some rows have none.

>TRBJ2-7|NA|TRBV28|NA
TGTGCCAGCAGTTCACTAGGGGGTCGGAGGTCCTACGAGCAGTACTTC
CASSSLGGRRSYEQYF
>TRBJ1-2|NA|TRBV5-1|TRBD1
TGCGCCAGCAGCTTGGGGGACAGGGGGCGGAATGATGGCTACACCTTC
CASSLGDRGRNDGYTF
>TRBJ2-1|NA|TRBV19|TRBD1
TGTGCCAGTAGTATATGGGACAGCTACAATGAGCAGTTCTTC
CASSIWDSYNEQFF
>TRBJ1-2|NA|TRBV19|NA
TGTGCCAGTAGTATAGGTTCCCTGGGGAGCTATGGCTACACCTTC
CASSIGSLGSYGYTF
>TRBJ2-7|NA|TRBV27|TRBD1
TGTGCCAGCAGTTTATTATCGGGACAGTTCTACGAGCAGTACTTC
CASSLLSGQFYEQYF
>TRBJ1-1|NA|TRBV6-1|NA
TGTGCCAGCAGTGATTATTTTAGGAGCACTGAAGCTTTCTTT
CASSDYFRSTEAFF
>TRBJ2-7|many|TRBV5-5|TRBD2
TGTGCCAGCAGCGCGACTAGCGGGGGGTCGTTAGTGCAGTACTTC
CASSATSGGSLVQYF
>TRBJ1-1|NA|TRBV7-6|NA
TGTGCCAGCAGCTTAGGGCCACCAGGGACTGAAGCTTTCTTT
CASSLGPPGTEAFF
>TRBJ2-6|few|TRBV4-2|TRBD2
TGTGCCAGCAGCCAAGATTTCCAGCGGGGGCTGCCCTCTGGGGCCAACGTCCTGACTTTC
CASSQDFQRGLPSGANVLTF
>TRBJ1-5|NA|TRBV6-1|NA
TGTGCCAGCAGTGACCCCAGGCTTAATCAGCCCCAGCATTTT
CASSDPRLNQPQHF
>TRBJ2-3|NA|TRBV7-9|TRBD2
TGTGCCAGCAGCTCACCTCGGGTTAGCGGGAGGTCAGATACGCAGTATTTT
CASSSPRVSGRSDTQYF
>TRBJ2-7|NA|TRBV27|NA
TGTGCCAGCAGTTTGGAGGGGATACGCGAGCAGTACTTC
CASSLEGIREQYF
>TRBJ2-7|NA|TRBV2|TRBD1
TGTGCCAGCAGTGAATCGGGACAGGGGGAGTACTTC
CASSESGQGEYF
>TRBJ1-2|NA|TRBV5-1|NA
TGCGCCAGCGGCATACAGGGCCCCTATGGCTACACCTTC
CASGIQGPYGYTF
>TRBJ1-1|once|TRBV5-6|NA
TGTGCCAGCAGCTTACGAGCTCATCCTGAAGCTTTCTTT
CASSLRAHPEAFF